This entry concerns a single T cell receptor beta chain. The antigen this receptor binds is unknown. Base-call qualities are not available, and no considerably larger clone is one nucleotide away. Unmatched junction bases come to 4, with V trimmed by 4 bases and J by 0 bases. Taken from the germline V gene, the CDR1 and CDR2 loops are KGHDR and SFDVKD. The CDR3 measures 16 amino acids from cysteine to phenylalanine. The CDR3 DNA has 48 bases and is translated from base 1. Whole blood was collected in K2EDTA tubes by collaborating institutions according to the institutions' own protocols. Collaborator samples were shipped for TCRbeta analysis as frozen whole blood, isolated PBMCs, or DNA extracted from either sample type. This record belongs to a study of blood T cell repertoires in COVID-19 (dated by TCRdb to the early 2020s). Study-level background: Samples from collaborators originated in the United States, Italy and Spain and spanned both the acute and convalescent phases of COVID-19. Subjects who had been exposed to COVID-19, were actively infected with it, or had recovered from it provided the deeply sampled blood TCRbeta repertoires that made up the dataset. The repertoires were made available in a free public database intended to serve as a resource for research on the immune response to SARS-CoV-2. Where available, HLA class I and class II types were taken from metadata supplied by the sample provider and were not determined by assay-based typing. The material from the prospective study consisted of cDNA or gDNA derived from T cells, B-cell-depleted T cells, or PBMCs. Nearly every sample came with metadata listing a de-identified subject ID, COVID-19 status, age in years and sex. The samples were drawn from the first 160 participants of the ongoing ImmuneRACE study and from some 1,300 subjects provided by 6 global collaborators. Findings and caveats that apply to the study as a whole: How much clinical and demographic metadata was included differed by source and by participant, and the metadata was provided uncurated.

The immunoSEQ Assay, a bias-controlled multiplex PCR, was used to amplify TCRbeta CDR3 regions from genomic DNA. The authors' analysis ran thus. Nucleated cell counts per sample were estimated from amplification of reference gene primers within the assay. To quantify the absolute abundance of each unique TCRbeta CDR3 rearrangement, sequence reads were collapsed and filtered. For each sample, productive Simpson clonality was calculated as the square root of Simpson's diversity index over productive rearrangements. TCRdb took over this immuneACCESS table, retaining in-frame rearrangements with V and J assigned. Such tables are incomplete; in checked studies, under half of the missing clones stem from an unresolved V gene, and the remainder is unexplained. V and J calls and clone size are copied from that table; D and trimming were computed from the DNA. The sample profile shows about 200,000 clones; around 83% of them were found once. The ten top clones hold 8.2% of the sample.

The sequence links TRBV24-1 to TRBJ2-2, with 7 bases aligning to TRBD1. The sequence was collected from a woman aged 45-59 years with acute or convalescent COVID-19. Sequences were obtained from peripheral blood. This receptor carries the CDR3 CATSDDRAANTGELFF. The DNA is as follows: TGTGCCACCAGTGACGACAGGGCCGCGAACACCGGGGAGCTGTTTTTT.